These 17 T cell receptor beta chains came from one sample sequenced in a study of PD-1 blockade in classical Hodgkin lymphoma. TCRdb's table, derived via immunoSEQ multiplex PCR, lists solely in-frame clones and lacks some. The table includes under 80,000 clones, nearly 90% detected once. Regarding time point: cycle 4 day 1 (C4D1), after 6 weeks of nivolumab. Brentuximab vedotin exposure varied among the patients, all of whom had relapsed after autologous stem cell transplantation. This specimen consisted of peripheral blood mononuclear cells (PBMCs), obtained before the fourth cycle of nivolumab. The receptors here all came from a human donor with classical Hodgkin lymphoma.

The chain recombines TRBV5-1 with TRBJ2-2; 9 positions match TRBD2. The CDR3 length is 16 residues. From germline, CDR1 is SGHRS and CDR2 YFSETQ. The junction had 10 bases not matched to a gene; V was cut back by 4 bases and J by 6 bases. The CDR3 reads CASSPTGTSFAGELFF. The CDR3, as DNA: TGCGCCAGCAGCCCCACCGGGACTAGCTTTGCCGGGGAGCTGTTTTTT.

V is TRBV7-9 and J is TRBJ1-2, with no clear D. The CDR3 is 15 residues long. V shed 2 bases and J shed 8 bases, with 18 bases lying between them. Germline CDR1 and CDR2: SEHNR and FQNEAQ (reference sequence). The CDR3 DNA is TGTGCCAGCAGCTTAAAGGGTGCGGGCACGCGAGGCTACACCTTC. Its translation is CASSLKGAGTRGYTF.

This clone was detected only once. The rearrangement joins TRBV15 to TRBJ2-1; tentative D call: TRBD1 (6 bases). V lost 2 bases and J lost 5, with 13 bases in between. The CDR3 is made up of 15 amino acids. The germline CDR1 and CDR2 sequences are LNHNV and YYDKDF (reference sequence). In nucleotides, the CDR3 is TGTGCCACCAGCAGATATGGGACAAAAGACAATGAGCAGTTCTTC. Amino acid sequence: CATSRYGTKDNEQFF.

The V gene is TRBV7-9, the J gene TRBJ1-6; TRBD1 matches at 8 bases. The length of the CDR3 is 15 residues. Trimming at V came to 6 bases and at J to 9 bases, leaving 10 bases not matched to a gene. CDR1 and CDR2 from the germline V gene are SEHNR and FQNEAQ (reference sequence). The CDR3 here is CASSTQGQESSPLHF. For the CDR3, the DNA is TGTGCCAGCAGTACACAGGGACAGGAAAGTTCACCCCTCCACTTT.

V is TRBV5-1 and J is TRBJ2-2, with D possibly being TRBD1 or TRBD2 (6 bases each). This CDR3 region has 16 residues. The V end was cut by 0 bases, the J end by 6 bases, with 15 bases between. CDR1 SGHRS and CDR2 YFSETQ come from the germline V gene. CDR3 bases: TGCGCCAGCAGCTTGGCCGAGGCAGGGGAGGCCGGGGAGCTGTTTTTT. Amino acids: CASSLAEAGEAGELFF.

The chain joins TRBV7-9 to TRBJ2-1; 10 positions match TRBD2. The CDR3 sequence is 18 residues long. The V gene end was trimmed by 2 bases and the J gene end by 5 bases; junction bases not matched to a gene: 12. The germline V gene encodes CDR1 SEHNR and CDR2 FQNEAQ (reference sequence). The CDR3 DNA is TGTGCCAGCAGCTTACTTACCCCTTCTAGCGGGGGCAACAATGAGCAGTTCTTC. Residues: CASSLLTPSSGGNNEQFF.

V and J are TRBV15 and TRBJ2-7; 8 bases fit TRBD1. After removal of 4 bases from V and 3 bases from J, the junction contained 5 bases not matched to a gene. The germline gives CDR1 LNHNV, CDR2 YYDKDF (reference sequence). The CDR3 has 14 amino acids. CDR3 DNA: TGTGCCACCAGCACAGACAGGGGTCGCTACGAGCAGTACTTC. Translated, it gives CATSTDRGRYEQYF.

As regards this clone: A read error may produce the germline difference seen at one junction end. The chain uses TRBV2 and TRBJ2-5, with 9 nucleotides matching TRBD2. The length of the CDR3 is 15 residues. Looked up from germline, CDR1 is SNHLY and CDR2 is FYNNEI. Here the CDR3 reads CVSSALAGLRETQYF. The CDR3 DNA reads as TGTGTCAGCAGTGCGCTAGCGGGATTGCGGGAGACCCAGTACTTC.

V usage is TRBV5-4 and J usage is TRBJ2-4, with unresolved D. The length of the CDR3 is 15 residues. CDR1 and CDR2 (germline): SGHNT, YYREEE (reference sequence). V was clipped by 0 bases and J by 3 bases, with 10 bases between them. This chain's CDR3 is CASSLVQADKNIQYF. CDR3 nucleotide sequence: TGTGCCAGCAGCTTGGTTCAGGCAGACAAAAACATTCAGTACTTC.

CDR3: CASSPITGGLTNEQFF. The CDR3 DNA reads TGTGCCAGCTCACCTATAACGGGGGGGCTAACAAATGAGCAGTTCTTC. The V gene is TRBV18, the J gene TRBJ2-1; 8 nucleotides agree with TRBD2. CDR3 length: 16 amino acids. V lost 3 bases to trimming and J lost 7 bases; unmatched junction nucleotides: 11. CDR1 is KGHSH and CDR2 is LQKENI in the germline V gene.

The rearrangement joins TRBV7-8 to TRBJ1-3; D unresolved. V dropped 1 base and J dropped 4 bases, with 5 bases sitting between them. The length of the CDR3 is 13 residues. Germline CDR1 SGHVS, CDR2 FQNEAQ. The CDR3 sequence is CASSLDPGNTIYF. In DNA, the CDR3 is TGTGCCAGCAGCTTAGACCCCGGAAACACCATATATTTT.

On this clone itself: One junction end disagrees with the germline gene, perhaps due to a read error. The chain couples TRBV5-1 to TRBJ1-2; D is perhaps TRBD1 (6 bases). The CDR3 length is 12 residues. Germline V lookup: CDR1 SGHRS, CDR2 YFSETQ. In nucleotides, the CDR3 is TGCGCCAGCAGCTCCGAGGGGGTCGCGGTGTCCTTC. It specifies CASSSEGVAVSF.

The chain is built from TRBV4-2 and TRBJ2-1; 7 bases match TRBD2. The CDR3 sequence is 14 residues long. Germline lookup yields CDR1 LGHNA and CDR2 YNFKEQ. V shed 6 bases, J shed 8 bases, and the junction held 10 bases outside the gene matches. CDR3 DNA: TGTGCCAGCAGTACGGCCGGACTAGTTTATGAGCAGTTCTTC. Amino acids: CASSTAGLVYEQFF.

V usage is TRBV30 and J usage is TRBJ2-7; TRBD1 aligns across 8 bases. The CDR3 contains 13 residues. Germline-derived CDR1 and CDR2 are GTSNPN and SVGIG (reference sequence). V was pared by 1 base and J by 3 bases, with 2 bases of the junction left unmatched. CDR3 region: CAWSAGGNYEQYF. The CDR3 DNA sequence: TGTGCCTGGAGTGCAGGGGGCAACTACGAGCAGTACTTC.

This clone was recorded once. The gene calls are TRBV11-2 and TRBJ2-3, with D perhaps assigned TRBD1 or TRBD2 (6 bases each). Trimming stripped 4 bases from V and 0 bases from J, with 17 bases between. The CDR3 is made up of 17 amino acids. Germline V gene sequence: CDR1 SGHAT, CDR2 FQNNGV. CDR3 amino acids: CASSWGAGQGSTDTQYF. CDR3 DNA sequence: TGTGCCAGCAGCTGGGGGGCTGGGCAGGGTAGCACAGATACGCAGTATTTT.

J is TRBJ1-2 and V is TRBV5-1, with D unclear. This CDR3 is built from 14 residues. Germline CDR1 reads SGHRS; CDR2 reads YFSETQ. V lost 2 bases and J lost 2, with 10 bases in between. The CDR3 DNA is TGCGCCAGCAGCTTTGATTTACCGAACTATGGCTACACCTTC. It specifies CASSFDLPNYGYTF.

The V call is TRBV9, the J call TRBJ1-6; 7 positions agree with TRBD1. The V gene's germline CDR1 is SGDLS and CDR2 YYNGEE. This CDR3 has 15 amino acids. J lost 2 bases, V lost 4 bases, and 3 bases had no gene match. The CDR3 DNA sequence: TGTGCCAGCAGCCCCGGGACAGCCTATAATTCACCCCTCCACTTT. This codes for CASSPGTAYNSPLHF.